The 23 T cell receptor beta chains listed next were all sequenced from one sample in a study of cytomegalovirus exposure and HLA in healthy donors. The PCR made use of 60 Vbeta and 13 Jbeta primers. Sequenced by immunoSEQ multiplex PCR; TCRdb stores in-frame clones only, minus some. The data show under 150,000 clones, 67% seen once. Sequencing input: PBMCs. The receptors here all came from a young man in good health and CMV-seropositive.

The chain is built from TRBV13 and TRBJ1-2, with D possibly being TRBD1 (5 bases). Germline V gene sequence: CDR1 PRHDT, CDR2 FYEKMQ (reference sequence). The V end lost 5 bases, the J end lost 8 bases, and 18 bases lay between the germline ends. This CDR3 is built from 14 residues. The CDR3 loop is CASSPASREGGYTF. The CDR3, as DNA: TGTGCCAGCAGCCCCGCTAGCAGGGAGGGCGGCTACACCTTC.

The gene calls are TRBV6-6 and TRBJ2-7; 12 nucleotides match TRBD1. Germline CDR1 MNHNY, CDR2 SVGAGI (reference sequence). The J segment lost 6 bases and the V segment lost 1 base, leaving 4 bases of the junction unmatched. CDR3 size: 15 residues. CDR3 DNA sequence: TGTGCCAGCAGTTACTTGGGACAGGGGGCTTCCGAGCAGTACTTC. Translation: CASSYLGQGASEQYF.

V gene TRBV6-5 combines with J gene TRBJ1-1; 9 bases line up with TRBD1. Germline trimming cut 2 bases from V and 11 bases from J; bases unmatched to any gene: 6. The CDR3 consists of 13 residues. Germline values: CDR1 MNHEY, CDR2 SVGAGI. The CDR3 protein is CASSYGTGIRAFF. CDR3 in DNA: TGTGCCAGCAGTTACGGGACAGGGATTAGGGCTTTCTTT.

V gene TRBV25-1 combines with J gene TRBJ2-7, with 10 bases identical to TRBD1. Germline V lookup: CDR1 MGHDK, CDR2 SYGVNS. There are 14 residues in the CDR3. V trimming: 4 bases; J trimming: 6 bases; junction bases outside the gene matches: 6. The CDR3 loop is CASSGTGGEGEQYF. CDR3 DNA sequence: TGTGCCAGCAGTGGGACAGGGGGAGAAGGCGAGCAGTACTTC.

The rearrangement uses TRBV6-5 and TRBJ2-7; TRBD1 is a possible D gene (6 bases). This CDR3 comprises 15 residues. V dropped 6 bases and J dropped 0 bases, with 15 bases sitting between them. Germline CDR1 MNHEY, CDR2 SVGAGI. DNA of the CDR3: TGTGCCAGCAGCCGATCAGACAGGAGCTCCTACGAGCAGTACTTC. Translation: CASSRSDRSSYEQYF.

In DNA form, the CDR3 reads TGTGCCAGCAGCTTGGTTGTGGGGGCGCCCACCGGGGAGCTGTTTTTT. Protein: CASSLVVGAPTGELFF. The chain joins TRBV5-4 to TRBJ2-2; weak D call: TRBD1 (6 bases). In germline, CDR1 is SGHNT, CDR2 YYREEE (reference sequence). V lost 0 bases, J lost 4 bases, and 13 bases lay in between. The CDR3 runs 16 residues.

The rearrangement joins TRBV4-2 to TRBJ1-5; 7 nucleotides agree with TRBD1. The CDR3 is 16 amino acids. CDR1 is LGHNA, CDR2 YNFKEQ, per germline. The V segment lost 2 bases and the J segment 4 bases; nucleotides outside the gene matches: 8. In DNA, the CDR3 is TGTGCCAGCAGCCAATTTATAGGGGGCTCTAATCAGCCCCAGCATTTT. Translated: CASSQFIGGSNQPQHF.

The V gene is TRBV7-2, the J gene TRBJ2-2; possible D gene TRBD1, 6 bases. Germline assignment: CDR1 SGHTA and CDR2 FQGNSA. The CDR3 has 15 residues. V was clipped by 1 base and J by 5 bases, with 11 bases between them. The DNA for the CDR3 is TGTGCCAGCAGCTTAGGACAGGACAATACCGGGGAGCTGTTTTTT. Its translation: CASSLGQDNTGELFF.

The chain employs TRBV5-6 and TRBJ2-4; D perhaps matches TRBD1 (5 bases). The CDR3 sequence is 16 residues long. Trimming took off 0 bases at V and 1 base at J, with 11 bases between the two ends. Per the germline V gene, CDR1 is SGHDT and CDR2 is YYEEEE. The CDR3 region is CASSLVVPGAKNIQYF. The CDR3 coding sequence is TGTGCCAGCAGCTTGGTAGTTCCAGGGGCCAAAAACATTCAGTACTTC.

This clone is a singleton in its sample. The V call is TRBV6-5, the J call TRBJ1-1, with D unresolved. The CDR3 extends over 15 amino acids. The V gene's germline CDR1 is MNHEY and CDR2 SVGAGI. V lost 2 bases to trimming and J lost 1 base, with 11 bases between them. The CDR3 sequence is CASSYRRRGNTEAFF. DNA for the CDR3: TGTGCCAGCAGTTACAGGCGTCGGGGGAACACTGAAGCTTTCTTT.

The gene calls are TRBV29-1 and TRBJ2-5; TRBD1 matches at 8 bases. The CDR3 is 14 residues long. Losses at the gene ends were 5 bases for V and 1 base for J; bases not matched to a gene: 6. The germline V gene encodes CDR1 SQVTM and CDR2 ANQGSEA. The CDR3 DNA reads TGCAGCGTTTGGGGACAGGCCCCCCAAGAGACCCAGTACTTC. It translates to CSVWGQAPQETQYF.

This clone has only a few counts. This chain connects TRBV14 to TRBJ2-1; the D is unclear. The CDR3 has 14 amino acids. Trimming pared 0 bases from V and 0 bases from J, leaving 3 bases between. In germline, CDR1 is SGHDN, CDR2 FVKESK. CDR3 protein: CASSQDNSYNEQFF. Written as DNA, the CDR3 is TGTGCCAGCAGCCAAGACAACTCCTACAATGAGCAGTTCTTC.

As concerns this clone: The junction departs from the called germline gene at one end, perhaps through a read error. CDR3 nucleotides: TGTGCCATCAGAGAGTCCGGACAGATCTATGGCTACACCTTC. Translated: CAIRESGQIYGYTF. The rearrangement links TRBV10-3 to TRBJ1-2; possible D gene TRBD1, 6 bases. The V gene's germline CDR1 is ENHRY and CDR2 SYGVKD. This CDR3 comprises 14 residues.

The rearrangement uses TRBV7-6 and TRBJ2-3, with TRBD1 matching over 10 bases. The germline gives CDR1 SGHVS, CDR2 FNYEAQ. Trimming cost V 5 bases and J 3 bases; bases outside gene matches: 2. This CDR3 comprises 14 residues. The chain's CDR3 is CASSLGQGTDTQYF. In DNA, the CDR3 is TGTGCCAGCAGCCTGGGACAGGGGACAGATACGCAGTATTTT.

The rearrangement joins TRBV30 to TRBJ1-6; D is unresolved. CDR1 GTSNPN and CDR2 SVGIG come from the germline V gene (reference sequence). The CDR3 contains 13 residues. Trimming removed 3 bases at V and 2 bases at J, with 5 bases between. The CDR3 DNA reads TGTGCCTGGAGACAAGCCTATAATTCACCCCTCCACTTT. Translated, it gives CAWRQAYNSPLHF.

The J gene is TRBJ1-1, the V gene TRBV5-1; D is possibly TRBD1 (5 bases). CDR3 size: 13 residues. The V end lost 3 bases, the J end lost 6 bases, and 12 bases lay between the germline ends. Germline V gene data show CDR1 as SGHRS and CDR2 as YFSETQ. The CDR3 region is CASSSQGLSEAFF. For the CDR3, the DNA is TGCGCCAGCAGCTCTCAGGGATTGTCTGAAGCTTTCTTT.

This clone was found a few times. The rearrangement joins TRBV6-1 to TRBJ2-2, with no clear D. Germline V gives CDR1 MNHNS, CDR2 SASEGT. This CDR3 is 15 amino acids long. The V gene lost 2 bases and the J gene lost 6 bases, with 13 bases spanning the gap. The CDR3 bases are TGTGCCAGCAGTGAAAGGCAAGATGGAGCCGGGGAGCTGTTTTTT. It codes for CASSERQDGAGELFF.

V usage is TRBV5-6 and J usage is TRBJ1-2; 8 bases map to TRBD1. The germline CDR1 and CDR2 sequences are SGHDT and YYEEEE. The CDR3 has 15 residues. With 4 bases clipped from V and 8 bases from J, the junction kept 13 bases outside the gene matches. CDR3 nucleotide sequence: TGTGCCAGCAGCCCTCAATTTGGGACAGGAAGGGGCTACACCTTC. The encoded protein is CASSPQFGTGRGYTF.

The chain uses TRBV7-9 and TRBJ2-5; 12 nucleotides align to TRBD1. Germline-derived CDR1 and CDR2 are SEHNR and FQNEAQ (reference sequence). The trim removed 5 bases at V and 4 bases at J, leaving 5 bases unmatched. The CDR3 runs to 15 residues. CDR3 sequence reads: CASSQGTGGAETQYF. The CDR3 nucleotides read TGTGCCAGCAGCCAAGGGACAGGGGGCGCAGAGACCCAGTACTTC.

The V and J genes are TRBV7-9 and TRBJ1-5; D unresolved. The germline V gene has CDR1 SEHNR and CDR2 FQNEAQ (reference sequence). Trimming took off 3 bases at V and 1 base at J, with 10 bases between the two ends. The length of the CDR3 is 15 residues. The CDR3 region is CASSLGRASNQPQHF. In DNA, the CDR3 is TGTGCCAGCAGCTTGGGGAGGGCAAGCAATCAGCCCCAGCATTTT.

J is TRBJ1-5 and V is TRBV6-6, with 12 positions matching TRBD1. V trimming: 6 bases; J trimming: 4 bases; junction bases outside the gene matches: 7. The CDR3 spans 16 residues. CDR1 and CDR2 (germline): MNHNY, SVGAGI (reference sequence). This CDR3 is CASSPGQGALNQPQHF. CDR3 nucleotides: TGTGCCAGCAGCCCGGGACAGGGGGCGCTGAATCAGCCCCAGCATTTT.

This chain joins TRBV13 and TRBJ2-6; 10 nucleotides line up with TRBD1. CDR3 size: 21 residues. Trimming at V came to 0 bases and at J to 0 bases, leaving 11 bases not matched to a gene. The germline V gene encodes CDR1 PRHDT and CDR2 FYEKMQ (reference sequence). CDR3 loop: CASSLGLMTGGLFSGANVLTF. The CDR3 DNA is TGTGCCAGCAGCTTAGGCCTGATGACAGGGGGCCTTTTCTCTGGGGCCAACGTCCTGACTTTC.

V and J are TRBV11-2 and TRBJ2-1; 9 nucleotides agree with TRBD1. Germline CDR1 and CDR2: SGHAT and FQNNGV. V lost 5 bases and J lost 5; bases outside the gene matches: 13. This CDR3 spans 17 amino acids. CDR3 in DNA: TGTGCCAGCAGCGAGCCCGGATTCGGGACAGGGAACAATGAGCAGTTCTTC. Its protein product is CASSEPGFGTGNNEQFF.